This TCR beta chain was found in a study of CD8+ T cells in alopecia areata. This clone came up a few times. Its target is unknown. Study-wide results and limits: Across lesional scalp, and particularly alopecia totalis/universalis, clonality surpassed that of normal scalp.

Germline CDR1 is SQVTM and CDR2 is ANQGSEA. The trim removed 2 bases at V and 3 bases at J, leaving 4 bases unmatched. The CDR3 is 13 residues long. Isolated RNA was reverse transcribed into cDNA used as the sequencing template. The data were produced by immunoSEQ multiplex PCR, yet TCRdb's version contains in-frame clones alone and is incomplete. Of around 140,000 clones in the sample, roughly 61% are singletons; the top ten hold under 8%. The sequenced sample was CD4+ T cells sorted from blood, obtained at week 0. The rearrangement links TRBV29-1 to TRBJ2-7; 7 nucleotides align to TRBD1. The source is a human donor with alopecia areata. CDR3 protein: CSVERQGVYEQYF. DNA for the CDR3: TGCAGCGTTGAAAGGCAGGGGGTCTACGAGCAGTACTTC.